The entry below gives a single T cell receptor beta chain sequence along with its context. Trimming removed 5 bases from V and 13 bases from J, with 14 bases in between. This CDR3 has 12 residues. Germline V gene sequence: CDR1 MDHEN, CDR2 SYDVKM. This sample was included in a study of blood T cell repertoires in COVID-19. TCRdb's table, derived via immunoSEQ multiplex PCR, lists solely in-frame clones and lacks some. The table shows around 94,000 clones, with roughly 80% occurring only once. The rearrangement links TRBV28 to TRBJ1-4; possible D gene TRBD1, 5 bases. The sample consisted of peripheral blood. The TCR comes from a man in his fifties or sixties with acute or convalescent COVID-19. The CDR3 loop is CASSPLGRGLFF. The CDR3 DNA is TGTGCCAGCAGTCCCCTAGGGAGGGGACTGTTTTTT.